The 24 T cell receptor beta chains given below trace back to one sample, sequenced in a study of regulatory T cells in long-lasting Graves disease. Time point defined: newly diagnosed GD, antithyroid drugs for less than 3 months. Preparation of the TCR library used RNA extracted from PBMCs. Arm-PCR of CDR3 regions and iRepertoire HTBI primers were the basis on which TCR beta libraries were built. TCRdb passed the multiplex PCR reads through MiXCR, listing each CDR3 protein once. The repertoire includes 510,000 or so distinct CDR3 sequences, about 11% of them detected once, and about 8.3% sits in the top ten. These data were also filed under a second study, of T cells in Graves' hyperthyroidism and ophthalmopathy.

The input for sequencing was peripheral blood mononuclear cells (PBMCs), taken at new diagnosis, from a patient treated with antithyroid drugs. The receptors stem from a woman in her twenties or thirties with Graves disease.

This clonotype occurred a few times. This chain joins TRBV10-3 and TRBJ1-5; 10 nucleotides line up with TRBD1. CDR1 and CDR2 from the germline V gene are ENHRY and SYGVKD. With V trimmed by 3 bases and J by 4 bases, 9 bases remained unmatched. This CDR3 spans 17 amino acids. This chain's CDR3 is CAISERGDRGLNQPQHF. DNA of the CDR3: TGTGCCATCAGTGAACGGGGGGACAGGGGCCTTAATCAGCCCCAGCATTTT.

Ten or more counts support this clonotype. The rearrangement uses TRBV6-5 and TRBJ1-1, with a possible D match to TRBD1 (5 bases). Germline CDR1 is MNHEY and CDR2 is SVGAGI. This CDR3 contains 16 residues. V lost 0 bases to trimming and J lost 2 bases, with 13 bases between them. CDR3 DNA sequence: TGTGCCAGCAGTTACTCGATGGGGCAGATCAACACTGAAGCTTTCTTT. It codes for CASSYSMGQINTEAFF.

This clonotype has ten or more counts. The V gene is TRBV5-1, the J gene TRBJ2-2; 7 nucleotides match TRBD2. This CDR3 is 17 amino acids long. The ends lost 3 bases at V and 3 bases at J; junction bases unmatched: 11. Germline V gene sequence: CDR1 SGHRS, CDR2 YFSETQ. CDR3 sequence reads: CASSSGMGGSYTGELFF. CDR3 sequence (DNA): TGCGCCAGCAGCTCCGGCATGGGCGGGAGTTACACCGGGGAGCTGTTTTTT.

This clonotype was seen repeatedly, ten times or more. The chain joins TRBV12-3 or TRBV12-4 to TRBJ2-2; 11 positions agree with TRBD2. Unmatched junction bases numbered 6, after V lost 3 bases and J lost 3 bases. The CDR3 has 17 residues. The CDR3 here is CASSFGLLAGDTGELFF. CDR3 nucleotide sequence: TGTGCCAGCAGTTTCGGATTACTAGCGGGAGACACCGGGGAGCTGTTTTTT.

The chain couples TRBV19 to TRBJ2-1; 8 bases fit TRBD2. From germline, CDR1 is LNHDA and CDR2 SQIVND (reference sequence). The trim removed 3 bases at V and 6 bases at J, leaving 16 bases unmatched. The CDR3 consists of 18 residues. In nucleotides, the CDR3 is TGTGCCAGTAGTATTCGGGCAGGGATCCGGCGGGAGGCCAATGAGCAGTTCTTC. Translated: CASSIRAGIRREANEQFF.

In its sample, this clonotype was seen many times. This chain joins TRBV19 and TRBJ2-3, with D maybe TRBD2 (6 bases). Trimming stripped 6 bases from V and 8 bases from J, with 24 bases between. Germline V gene data show CDR1 as LNHDA and CDR2 as SQIVND (reference sequence). This CDR3 has 16 residues. CDR3 nucleotides: TGTGCCAGTAGATCGGAGGGTCTTTCGCTTAGTGGTACGCAGTATTTT. It specifies CASRSEGLSLSGTQYF.

This clonotype has at least ten counts. This chain joins TRBV12-3 or TRBV12-4 and TRBJ2-3; 10 nucleotides line up with TRBD2. This CDR3 comprises 16 residues. V gave up 7 bases and J gave up 0 bases; unmatched junction bases: 7. This chain's CDR3 is CASKVGTSASTDTQYF. CDR3 in DNA: TGTGCCAGCAAGGTCGGGACTAGCGCTAGCACAGATACGCAGTATTTT.

This clonotype was recorded a few times. The J gene is TRBJ2-2, the V gene TRBV6-9; D is undetermined. The CDR3 extends over 15 amino acids. Germline loops: CDR1 MNHGY, CDR2 SVAAGI. V gave up 4 bases and J gave up 5 bases, with 14 bases separating them. CDR3 in DNA: TGTGCCAGCAGTTTTGGTGAAGGTAGAACCGGGGAGCTGTTTTTT. Protein: CASSFGEGRTGELFF.

A single count supports this clonotype. This may stem from a read error, because a much larger clone lies one nucleotide away. The gene calls are TRBV9 and TRBJ2-5; D is undetermined. The CDR3 extends over 19 amino acids. V was pared by 3 bases and J by 11 bases, with 35 bases between. From germline, CDR1 is SGDLS and CDR2 YYNGEE. The DNA of the CDR3 is TGTGCCAGCAGCGAGAGCAGGTTGGGTGTCGGGTCCTCCTACAATGAGCAGTACTTC. This gives the protein CASSESRLGVGSSYNEQYF.

This clonotype appeared many times. The chain uses TRBV6-9 and TRBJ1-1; TRBD1 is a possible D gene (6 bases). There are 16 residues in the CDR3. CDR1 is MNHGY, CDR2 SVAAGI, per germline. V lost 4 bases and J 4 bases, leaving 19 bases between the germline ends. This CDR3 reads CASSLTGSNVPTEAFF. In nucleotides, the CDR3 is TGTGCCAGCAGTTTAACAGGGTCTAATGTCCCCACTGAAGCTTTCTTT.

This clonotype was observed at least ten times. This chain joins TRBV5-6 and TRBJ2-2, with 9 bases that match TRBD1. The junction had 9 bases not matched to a gene; V was cut back by 4 bases and J by 5 bases. CDR1 and CDR2 (germline): SGHDT, YYEEEE. The CDR3 spans 16 residues. Here the CDR3 DNA reads TGTGCCAGCAGCAACACCGGGACAGGGTCTACCGGGGAGCTGTTTTTT. Encoded protein: CASSNTGTGSTGELFF.

This chain joins TRBV7-2 and TRBJ1-2; D unclear. V was cut by 0 bases and J by 8 bases, with 7 bases left in between. CDR1 SGHTA and CDR2 FQGNSA come from the germline V gene. The CDR3 runs to 12 residues. CDR3 loop: CASSLARRGYTF. The DNA of the CDR3 is TGTGCCAGCAGCTTAGCCAGGCGAGGCTACACCTTC.

The sample holds many counts of this clonotype. The CDR3 bases are TGTGCCAGCAGTGTGCAGCCAAATAGCAATCAGCCCCAGCATTTT. Translated, it gives CASSVQPNSNQPQHF. The chain is built from TRBV2 and TRBJ1-5; D unclear. Germline CDR1 and CDR2: SNHLY and FYNNEI. This CDR3 is built from 15 residues. V was shortened by 4 bases and J by 0 bases, with 10 bases between the two germline ends.

This clonotype has ten or more counts. The CDR3 coding sequence is TGTGCCAGTAGGTTCTCGGGGGCGGGTAGCAATCAGCCCCAGCATTTT. Residues: CASRFSGAGSNQPQHF. V is TRBV19 and J is TRBJ1-5; D is perhaps TRBD1 (6 bases). V gave up 6 bases and J gave up 0 bases, with 15 bases separating them. Looked up from germline, CDR1 is LNHDA and CDR2 is SQIVND (reference sequence). This CDR3 is built from 16 residues.

This clonotype was found a few times. The V gene is TRBV7-9, the J gene TRBJ2-2; D gene uncertain. The CDR3 has 16 residues. V was clipped by 1 base and J by 4 bases, with 13 bases between them. CDR1 and CDR2 (germline): SEHNR, FQNEAQ (reference sequence). The CDR3 loop is CASSLGARFSTGELFF. Written as DNA, the CDR3 is TGTGCCAGCAGCTTAGGGGCCAGGTTTTCCACCGGGGAGCTGTTTTTT.

This clonotype was recorded at least ten times. The chain couples TRBV20-1 to TRBJ2-2; 10 positions match TRBD2. Germline V gene data show CDR1 as DFQATT and CDR2 as SNEGSKA (reference sequence). Trimming at V came to 4 bases and at J to 3 bases, leaving 2 bases not matched to a gene. CDR3 length: 14 amino acids. The CDR3 loop reads CSATSGSDTGELFF. In nucleotides, the CDR3 is TGCAGTGCTACTAGCGGGAGTGACACCGGGGAGCTGTTTTTT.

The chain carries TRBV25-1 and TRBJ2-2; D remains unclear. The V end was cut by 2 bases, the J end by 6 bases, with 10 bases between. The germline V gene has CDR1 MGHDK and CDR2 SYGVNS. The CDR3 is made up of 14 amino acids. The CDR3 loop is CASSEGLDAGELFF. The CDR3 bases are TGTGCCAGCAGTGAAGGTTTGGACGCCGGGGAGCTGTTTTTT.

This clonotype was seen repeatedly, ten times or more. The V call is TRBV6-1, the J call TRBJ1-1; no clear D. The CDR3 is 14 amino acids. Germline V gene sequence: CDR1 MNHNS, CDR2 SASEGT. With 5 bases removed from V and 9 bases from J, the gap between germline ends came to 19 bases. Written as DNA, the CDR3 is TGTGCCAGCAGTCCTCGGAGTTGGCAAAGTCAAGCTTTCTTT. This encodes CASSPRSWQSQAFF.

This clonotype was observed many times. The rearrangement links TRBV12-3 or TRBV12-4 to TRBJ1-1, with D possibly being TRBD1 (5 bases). The CDR3 is 13 residues long. Trimming stripped 4 bases from V and 3 bases from J, with 9 bases between. CDR3 nucleotide sequence: TGTGCCAGCAGTTCCGCCAGGGACACTGAAGCTTTCTTT. Its translation is CASSSARDTEAFF.

This clonotype was counted a few times. The chain employs TRBV4-3 and TRBJ2-1; the D gene is possibly TRBD2 (5 bases). Germline V gives CDR1 LGHNA, CDR2 YSLEER. Trimming left V 0 bases short and J 6 bases short, with 18 bases between. This CDR3 comprises 17 residues. DNA for the CDR3: TGCGCCAGCAGCCAAGAATGGGCGGGTTTCCCTACCAATGAGCAGTTCTTC. Its protein product is CASSQEWAGFPTNEQFF.

This clonotype was picked up many times. The rearrangement joins TRBV3-1 to TRBJ2-1; D call uncertain. This CDR3 comprises 17 residues. V shed 4 bases and J shed 0 bases, with 16 bases lying between them. Germline CDR1 and CDR2: LGHDT and YNNKEL (reference sequence). CDR3 bases: TGTGCCAGCAGCCCCCTCGTTGTAGTGAGCTCCTACAATGAGCAGTTCTTC. Translation gives CASSPLVVVSSYNEQFF.

The CDR3 loop is CASSQDQGRETEAFF. CDR3 nucleotides: TGCGCCAGCAGCCAAGATCAGGGCCGGGAAACTGAAGCTTTCTTT. V is TRBV4-1 and J is TRBJ1-1; D is possibly TRBD1 (5 bases). In germline, CDR1 is MGHRA, CDR2 YSYEKL. The V end was cut by 0 bases, the J end by 5 bases, with 13 bases between. The CDR3 runs to 15 residues.

The chain couples TRBV7-9 to TRBJ2-1; possibly TRBD1 for D (6 bases). V gave up 5 bases and J gave up 7 bases, with 15 bases separating them. Germline V gene data show CDR1 as SEHNR and CDR2 as FQNEAQ (reference sequence). This CDR3 spans 14 amino acids. CDR3 DNA sequence: TGTGCCAGCAGCCCCGCCCAGGGGAGTAATGAGCAGTTCTTC. Protein sequence: CASSPAQGSNEQFF.

This clonotype was seen repeatedly, ten times or more. V is TRBV28 and J is TRBJ1-6; a possible D gene is TRBD1 (5 bases). Germline V gene sequence: CDR1 MDHEN, CDR2 SYDVKM. V lost 1 base, J lost 7 bases, and 11 bases lay in between. There are 15 residues in the CDR3. Here the CDR3 reads CASSLFQGMNSPLHF. The CDR3 DNA reads TGTGCCAGCAGTTTATTTCAGGGTATGAATTCACCCCTCCACTTT.